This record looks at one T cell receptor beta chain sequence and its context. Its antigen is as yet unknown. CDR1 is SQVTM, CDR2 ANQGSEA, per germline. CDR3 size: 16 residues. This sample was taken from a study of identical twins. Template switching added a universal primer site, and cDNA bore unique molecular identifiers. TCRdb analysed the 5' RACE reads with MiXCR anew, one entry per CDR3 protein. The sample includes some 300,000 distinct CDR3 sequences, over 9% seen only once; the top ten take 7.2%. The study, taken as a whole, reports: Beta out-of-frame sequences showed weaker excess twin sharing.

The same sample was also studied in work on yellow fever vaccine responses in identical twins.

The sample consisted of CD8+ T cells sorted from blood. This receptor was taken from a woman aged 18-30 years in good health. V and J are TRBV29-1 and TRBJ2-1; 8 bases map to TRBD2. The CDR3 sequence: CTVGSGAGGTYNEQFF. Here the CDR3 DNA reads TGCACCGTGGGTTCGGGGGCGGGGGGAACTTACAATGAGCAGTTCTTC.